The 10 T cell receptor beta chains in this list originate from one sample, sequenced in a study of cytomegalovirus exposure and HLA in healthy donors. Primers included in the PCR were 60 Vbeta and 13 Jbeta primers. Measured with immunoSEQ multiplex PCR; TCRdb has only the in-frame clones, and not every one. The top ten clones hold about 7.4% of a sample with under 200,000 clones, about 75% of them seen once. Sequenced: PBMCs. Receptor source: a male donor in good health and CMV-seropositive.

The chain recombines TRBV4-2 with TRBJ1-2; possible D gene TRBD1, 5 bases. CDR1 and CDR2 from the germline V gene are LGHNA and YNFKEQ. The CDR3 runs 15 residues. Trimming left V 0 bases short and J 4 bases short, with 12 bases between. CDR3 residues: CASSQDFRQPYGYTF. The CDR3 region has the DNA TGTGCCAGCAGCCAAGATTTCAGACAGCCCTATGGCTACACCTTC.

The chain joins TRBV14 to TRBJ1-2; tentatively, D is TRBD1 (5 bases). V lost 5 bases and J 5 bases, leaving 12 bases between the germline ends. CDR1 and CDR2 from the germline V gene are SGHDN and FVKESK. The CDR3 covers 13 residues. The CDR3 here is CASSEGDRYGYTF. The CDR3, as DNA: TGTGCCAGCAGCGAAGGAGACAGATATGGCTACACCTTC.

The chain carries TRBV2 and TRBJ1-2; D remains unclear. V gave up 2 bases and J gave up 4 bases, with 11 bases separating them. The CDR3 extends over 14 amino acids. From germline, CDR1 is SNHLY and CDR2 FYNNEI. The CDR3 protein is CASSERQLAYGYTF. The CDR3 coding sequence is TGTGCCAGCAGTGAAAGACAACTGGCCTATGGCTACACCTTC.

CDR3 nucleotides: TGTGCCAGCCAAGGGGGGGCGCGAGAGACCCAGTACTTC. Encoded protein: CASQGGARETQYF. V is TRBV5-4 and J is TRBJ2-5; possibly TRBD2 for D (7 bases). This CDR3 has 13 amino acids. With 7 bases removed from V and 4 bases from J, the gap between germline ends came to 14 bases. Looked up from germline, CDR1 is SGHNT and CDR2 is YYREEE (reference sequence).

V usage is TRBV7-9 and J usage is TRBJ2-5; D possibly corresponds to TRBD2 (7 bases). CDR1 and CDR2 from the germline V gene are SEHNR and FQNEAQ (reference sequence). V was pared by 3 bases and J by 5 bases, with 13 bases between. This CDR3 comprises 14 residues. In DNA, the CDR3 is TGTGCCAGCAGCTTCGGGGGGCTAGGGGAGACCCAGTACTTC. Encoded protein: CASSFGGLGETQYF.

The chain links TRBV2 to TRBJ1-6; D is ambiguous. Deletions cut 7 bases from V and 0 bases from J, with 10 bases between. Germline V CDR1 and CDR2: SNHLY, FYNNEI. The CDR3 has 15 amino acids. The CDR3: CASTPVSSYNSPLHF. The CDR3, as DNA: TGTGCCAGCACTCCTGTGAGCTCCTATAATTCACCCCTCCACTTT.

This chain joins TRBV6-1 and TRBJ1-1, with D possibly matching TRBD1 (5 bases). V dropped 4 bases and J dropped 1 base, with 7 bases sitting between them. This CDR3 has 13 amino acids. Germline CDR1 MNHNS, CDR2 SASEGT. CDR3 region: CASSVTGNTEAFF. DNA for the CDR3: TGTGCCAGCAGTGTAACAGGGAACACTGAAGCTTTCTTT.

The V gene is TRBV6-5, the J gene TRBJ2-7; a weak D match, TRBD1 (6 bases). The V gene lost 3 bases and the J gene lost 2 bases, with 11 bases spanning the gap. Looked up from germline, CDR1 is MNHEY and CDR2 is SVGAGI. CDR3 length: 14 amino acids. CDR3 in DNA: TGTGCCAGCAGTTATAGGACAGTTCCCTACGAGCAGTACTTC. It codes for CASSYRTVPYEQYF.

The table lists this clone with a few counts. The gene calls are TRBV7-2 and TRBJ1-1; perhaps TRBD1 as D (5 bases). The CDR3 length is 15 residues. CDR1 and CDR2 (germline): SGHTA, FQGNSA. Between the trimmed V and J ends, which lost 5 bases and 3 bases, there was a span of 16 bases. CDR3 sequence (DNA): TGTGCCAGCAGCCCGGACGGGGGGGGGTACACTGAAGCTTTCTTT. Amino acids: CASSPDGGGYTEAFF.

The chain carries TRBV9 and TRBJ2-6; D remains unclear. The germline CDR1 and CDR2 sequences are SGDLS and YYNGEE. Deletions cut 5 bases from V and 4 bases from J, with 16 bases between. The CDR3 sequence is 16 residues long. This chain's CDR3 is CASRGFDVRGANVLTF. CDR3 nucleotide sequence: TGTGCCAGCAGGGGCTTCGACGTTCGGGGGGCCAACGTCCTGACTTTC.